A selection of T cell receptor beta chains follows, all from one sample in a study of response to subunit inactivated influenza vaccine. Using its own MiXCR run on the RT-PCR reads, TCRdb lists one record per CDR3 protein. The sample contains about 580,000 distinct CDR3 sequences, 11% to 15% of which appear only once. Sequencing was performed on PBMCs from blood, taken roughly 13 days after vaccination. The source of these receptors is a man aged 45-65 years who received an inactivated influenza vaccine. Both conserved end residues are part of each CDR3.

>TRBJ2-7|15|TRBV7-9
CASSLDRVGSYEQYF
>TRBJ1-1|12|TRBV20-1
CSASDPNTEAFF
>TRBJ2-7|14|TRBV6-2/TRBV6-3
CASSYTGLAGIQYF
>TRBJ2-1|15|TRBV27
CASSPRIAPYNEQFF
>TRBJ1-1|17|TRBV5-1
CASSLNPQGQPGTEAFF
>TRBJ2-5|14|TRBV29-1
CSVGGSGRAETQYF
>TRBJ1-2|13|TRBV20-1
CSARDRGNYGYTF
>TRBJ2-2|16|TRBV4-3
CASSISGQMNTGELFF
>TRBJ1-1|15|TRBV7-6
CASSLQTAMNTEAFF
>TRBJ2-3|13|TRBV29-1
CSVDIGGTDTQYF
>TRBJ1-2|15|TRBV21-1
CASSKALRQLYGYTF